These 21 T cell receptor beta chains came from one sample sequenced in a study of cytomegalovirus exposure and HLA in healthy donors. Researchers ran the PCR with 60 Vbeta and 13 Jbeta primers. Method: immunoSEQ multiplex PCR; TCRdb's copy keeps in-frame clones and lacks some. The table records 200,000 or so clones, 82% of them present only once. The specimen was PBMCs. These receptors were taken from a woman between 50 and 59 years old in good health and CMV-seropositive.

A few counts support this clone. The V gene is TRBV5-6, the J gene TRBJ1-2; tentatively, D is TRBD1 (5 bases). Germline lookup yields CDR1 SGHDT and CDR2 YYEEEE. The ends were cut back, 0 bases at V and 2 bases at J, with 11 bases in the middle. The CDR3 has 15 amino acids. In DNA, the CDR3 is TGTGCCAGCAGCTTGGAGGCAGGGCTGAACTATGGCTACACCTTC. Amino acids: CASSLEAGLNYGYTF.

Comments on this clone: The junction differs from germline at one of its ends, possibly a read error. DNA of the CDR3: TGTTCCAGCAGCTTGGGCCAGCACACTGAAGCTTTCTTT. Protein: CSSSLGQHTEAFF. This chain links TRBV7-9 with TRBJ1-1, with no clear D. Per the germline V gene, CDR1 is SEHNR and CDR2 is FQNEAQ (reference sequence). The CDR3 is 13 residues long.

This rearrangement joins TRBV11-3 to TRBJ2-3, with 7 bases that match TRBD2. V shed 0 bases, J shed 0 bases, and the junction held 0 bases outside the gene matches. There are 15 residues in the CDR3. The germline CDR1 and CDR2 sequences are SGHNT and YENEEA. CDR3: CASSLDSGSTDTQYF. CDR3 DNA sequence: TGTGCCAGCAGCTTAGATAGCGGGAGCACAGATACGCAGTATTTT.

This clone has more than one count but fewer than ten. This chain links TRBV5-4 with TRBJ2-3; tentatively, D is TRBD2 (6 bases). Germline assignment: CDR1 SGHNT and CDR2 YYREEE (reference sequence). The CDR3 sequence is 15 residues long. The V and J ends lost 0 bases and 4 bases respectively, with 12 bases between them. CDR3 in amino acids: CASSLEAGRSDTQYF. The CDR3, as DNA: TGTGCCAGCAGCTTGGAGGCGGGGAGGTCAGATACGCAGTATTTT. The full variable domain, its missing parts supplied by reference TRBV5-4 and TRBJ2-3, is ETGVTQSPTHLIKTRGQQVTLRCSSQSGHNTVSWYQQALGQGPQFIFQYYREEENGRGNFPPRFSGLQFPNYSSELNVNALELDDSALYLCASSLEAGRSDTQYFGPGTRLTVL.

This rearrangement joins TRBV6-1 to TRBJ2-7; 8 nucleotides align to TRBD2. With 0 bases clipped from V and 2 bases from J, the junction kept 0 bases outside the gene matches. The CDR3 covers 14 residues. Germline CDR1 and CDR2: MNHNS and SASEGT. The CDR3, as DNA: TGTGCCAGCAGTGAAGCGCGGGGGGCCTACGAGCAGTACTTC. It codes for CASSEARGAYEQYF.

The chain links TRBV19 to TRBJ2-7, with TRBD2 identical over 10 bases. The CDR3 spans 15 residues. V was clipped by 6 bases and J by 7 bases; unmatched bases: 12. CDR1 LNHDA and CDR2 SQIVND come from the germline V gene (reference sequence). CDR3 region: CASSVGLARPYEQYF. CDR3 DNA: TGTGCCAGTAGCGTGGGACTAGCGAGACCGTATGAGCAGTACTTC.

Worth noting for this clone: At the DNA level, this CDR3 is encoded by other sequences in the same sample as well. The chain combines TRBV5-1 with TRBJ2-5, with D possibly being TRBD2 (6 bases). The germline V gene encodes CDR1 SGHRS and CDR2 YFSETQ. The length of the CDR3 is 14 residues. V dropped 0 bases and J dropped 2 bases, with 8 bases sitting between them. This CDR3 is CASSLGTTQETQYF. The CDR3 DNA follows: TGCGCCAGCAGCTTGGGGACTACACAAGAGACCCAGTACTTC.

This clone has just a few counts. The J gene is TRBJ1-1, the V gene TRBV7-2; D gene unclear. The CDR3 runs to 13 residues. In germline, CDR1 is SGHTA, CDR2 FQGNSA. V lost 5 bases and J lost 0, with 7 bases in between. CDR3 protein: CASSPEMNTEAFF. In DNA form, the CDR3 reads TGTGCCAGCAGCCCGGAGATGAACACTGAAGCTTTCTTT.

The chain couples TRBV23-1 to TRBJ2-5; 7 bases map to TRBD2. TRBV23-1 is assigned to the ORF class and has an uncertain function. The CDR3 contains 16 residues. Trimming cost V 1 base and J 4 bases; bases outside gene matches: 9. The CDR3 is CASSQLTGGLVETQYF. In DNA form, the CDR3 reads TGCGCCAGCAGTCAATTGACGGGGGGACTGGTAGAGACCCAGTACTTC.

The J gene is TRBJ2-5, the V gene TRBV7-2; 9 positions agree with TRBD2. Germline values: CDR1 SGHTA, CDR2 FQGNSA. V shed 2 bases, J shed 2 bases, and the junction held 12 bases outside the gene matches. This CDR3 is built from 18 residues. The CDR3 loop is CASSLNSPFAGGQETQYF. The CDR3 DNA reads as TGTGCCAGCAGCTTAAACTCCCCTTTTGCGGGAGGGCAAGAGACCCAGTACTTC.

The chain joins TRBV5-4 to TRBJ2-5, with 10 nucleotides matching TRBD2. The V gene end was trimmed by 4 bases and the J gene end by 3 bases; junction bases not matched to a gene: 6. The CDR3 covers 15 residues. The V gene's germline CDR1 is SGHNT and CDR2 YYREEE (reference sequence). DNA for the CDR3: TGTGCCAGCAGCCCTTTACTAGCGGGGAAAGAGACCCAGTACTTC. Protein sequence: CASSPLLAGKETQYF.

The sample holds one count of this clone. The chain couples TRBV28 to TRBJ2-2; 9 positions match TRBD2. Germline V lookup: CDR1 MDHEN, CDR2 SYDVKM. V lost 1 base, J lost 4 bases, and 13 bases stayed unmatched. The CDR3 runs 19 residues. DNA for the CDR3: TGTGCCAGCAGTTTATCCGCGGGAGCGGGGGGTCCTATCACCGGGGAGCTGTTTTTT. It yields the protein CASSLSAGAGGPITGELFF.

The V and J genes are TRBV25-1 and TRBJ1-2; D gene uncertain. The CDR3 sequence is 14 residues long. V shed 3 bases and J shed 3 bases, with 11 bases lying between them. Germline CDR1 is MGHDK and CDR2 is SYGVNS. CDR3 bases: TGTGCCAGCAGTGAGGCGGGTAGATACTATGGCTACACCTTC. Translation gives CASSEAGRYYGYTF.

V and J are TRBV6-6 and TRBJ2-1, with 8 bases lining up with TRBD2. This CDR3 comprises 13 residues. The ends lost 10 bases at V and 4 bases at J; junction bases unmatched: 6. Germline V CDR1 and CDR2: MNHNY, SVGAGI (reference sequence). CDR3 DNA: TGTGCCACCGAGAGCGGGGGATACAATGAGCAGTTCTTC. Translation: CATESGGYNEQFF.

As concerns this clone: The sample holds other DNA sequences that translate to the same CDR3. The CDR3 sequence is CASSLAGGTDTQYF. The CDR3 DNA reads TGCGCCAGCAGTCTTGCAGGGGGCACAGATACGCAGTATTTT. The chain employs TRBV5-1 and TRBJ2-3; a possible D gene is TRBD1 (6 bases). Looked up from germline, CDR1 is SGHRS and CDR2 is YFSETQ. The CDR3 spans 14 residues. Trimming took off 5 bases at V and 1 base at J, with 11 bases between the two ends.

The CDR3 reads CASSLQGTNTEAFF. The CDR3 DNA reads TGTGCCAGCAGCTTACAGGGGACGAACACTGAAGCTTTCTTT. The rearrangement uses TRBV7-9 and TRBJ1-1, with TRBD1 as a possible D gene (6 bases). The germline gives CDR1 SEHNR, CDR2 FQNEAQ (reference sequence). This CDR3 is built from 14 residues. Trimming pared 2 bases from V and 1 base from J, leaving 8 bases between.

The chain couples TRBV13 to TRBJ2-2; TRBD2 matches at 8 bases. The CDR3 sequence is 14 residues long. With V trimmed by 8 bases and J by 4 bases, 6 bases remained unmatched. Germline CDR1 reads PRHDT; CDR2 reads FYEKMQ (reference sequence). This CDR3 reads CASRRTSSTGELFF. The CDR3, as DNA: TGTGCCAGCCGGCGGACTAGCAGCACCGGGGAGCTGTTTTTT.

The V gene is TRBV10-1, the J gene TRBJ2-5; TRBD2 matches 8 bases. CDR3 length: 14 amino acids. In germline, CDR1 is WNHNN, CDR2 SYGVQD (reference sequence). V was pared by 2 bases and J by 1 base, with 0 bases of the junction left unmatched. Here the CDR3 DNA reads TGCGCCAGCAGTGAGGCGGGGGGCCAAGAGACCCAGTACTTC. Translating it yields CASSEAGGQETQYF.

V usage is TRBV6-6 and J usage is TRBJ2-3, with TRBD1 identical over 9 bases. The CDR3 has 15 amino acids. The trim removed 5 bases at V and 6 bases at J, leaving 9 bases unmatched. CDR1 is MNHNY, CDR2 SVGAGI, per germline (reference sequence). CDR3 sequence (DNA): TGTGCCAGCAGTGGCCCGGGACAGGGAGAGGATACGCAGTATTTT. This codes for CASSGPGQGEDTQYF.

V and J are TRBV7-6 and TRBJ2-5; 10 bases agree with TRBD2. The J call may be in error: the DNA end matches TRBJ2-7 better. Germline values: CDR1 SGHVS, CDR2 FNYEAQ. This CDR3 comprises 19 residues. The CDR3, as DNA: TGTGCCAGCAGCTTGGAGGAGGTAGCGGGAGGCCCCAACCCCTACGAGCAGTACTTC. Residues: CASSLEEVAGGPNPYEQYF.

The chain employs TRBV7-6 and TRBJ2-2, with a possible D match to TRBD2 (6 bases). V lost 3 bases and J 6 bases, leaving 23 bases between the germline ends. The CDR3 runs to 18 residues. The germline V gene has CDR1 SGHVS and CDR2 FNYEAQ. In DNA, the CDR3 is TGTGCCAGCAGCTTTTTAGCAGCGGGTGGCCATGAGGCCGGGGAGCTGTTTTTT. Residues: CASSFLAAGGHEAGELFF.